This T cell receptor (beta chain) was recorded in a study of blood T cell repertoires in COVID-19. The V and J ends lost 4 bases and 6 bases, in that order; junction bases with no gene match: 5. Per the germline V gene, CDR1 is SGHNT and CDR2 is YYREEE (reference sequence). This CDR3 region has 15 residues. Libraries were prepared by immunoSEQ multiplex PCR; TCRdb keeps only in-frame clonotypes and omits some of them. This sample carries 190,000 or so clones, roughly 80% of them seen once, and the ten largest clones take around 7.5%. The participants were between roughly 18 and 89 years old and came from about two dozen US areas. Cohorts were based on clinical histories the participants reported. Cohort 3 recovery required two negative PCRs, clearance, or symptom resolution.

V is TRBV5-4 and J is TRBJ2-2, with TRBD2 identical over 11 bases. This receptor was obtained from a man in his forties who had recovered from COVID-19. Sequencing used PBMCs or T cells enriched from blood (not recorded which). The CDR3 reads CASSTLAGGAGELFF. The DNA for the CDR3 is TGTGCCAGCAGCACCCTAGCGGGGGGCGCCGGGGAGCTGTTTTTT.